One sample yielded the 32 T cell receptor beta chains listed below, sequenced in a study of early stage breast cancer tumors. Profiled with immunoSEQ multiplex PCR; TCRdb holds only in-frame clones, not every one. The sample holds about 51,000 clones, more than 70% seen once. The specimen sequenced was blood. These receptors originate from a person aged 40 to 50 with breast cancer.

The V call is TRBV11-3, the J call TRBJ2-1, with a tentative D call TRBD2 (5 bases). V was shortened by 5 bases and J by 7 bases, with 15 bases between the two germline ends. CDR3 size: 14 residues. Germline assignment: CDR1 SGHNT and CDR2 YENEEA. Here the CDR3 reads CASSLAALINEQFF. The DNA for the CDR3 is TGTGCCAGCAGCCTAGCCGCCCTAATAAATGAGCAGTTCTTC.

This clone was seen only a few times. This chain connects TRBV6-1 to TRBJ1-2; 7 bases are a match to TRBD1. CDR1 and CDR2 (germline): MNHNS, SASEGT. Trimming at V came to 2 bases and at J to 6 bases, leaving 12 bases not matched to a gene. CDR3 length equals 16 residues. CDR3 residues: CASSESGQDALDGYTF. For the CDR3, the DNA is TGTGCCAGCAGTGAATCAGGACAGGACGCGTTGGATGGCTACACCTTC.

This chain links TRBV19 with TRBJ1-1, with a possible D match to TRBD1 (5 bases). Germline V gives CDR1 LNHDA, CDR2 SQIVND (reference sequence). The V and J ends lost 7 bases and 7 bases respectively, with 16 bases between them. The CDR3 loop spans 13 amino acids. For the CDR3, the DNA is TGTGCCAGTACACGGTTGGCAGGGCATGAAGCTTTCTTT. It yields the protein CASTRLAGHEAFF.

This rearrangement joins TRBV28 to TRBJ2-6, with TRBD1 identical over 10 bases. With V trimmed by 6 bases and J by 0 bases, 11 bases remained unmatched. Germline CDR1 MDHEN, CDR2 SYDVKM. The CDR3 covers 19 residues. The CDR3 is CASSSSTGGVLSGANVLTF. The CDR3 nucleotides are TGTGCCAGCAGCTCCTCGACAGGGGGCGTCCTCTCTGGGGCCAACGTCCTGACTTTC.

J is TRBJ2-3 and V is TRBV5-8, with D possibly matching TRBD2 (6 bases). CDR1 SGHTS and CDR2 YDEGEE come from the germline V gene. The CDR3 runs to 12 residues. The V and J ends lost 0 bases and 8 bases respectively, with 7 bases between them. In nucleotides, the CDR3 is TGTGCCAGCAGCTTGGCCGGGAGTACGCAGTATTTT. It encodes CASSLAGSTQYF.

This chain links TRBV2 with TRBJ1-2; D is perhaps TRBD1 (5 bases). CDR3 size: 11 residues. The V and J ends lost 10 bases and 1 base respectively, with 7 bases between them. Germline V gene data show CDR1 as SNHLY and CDR2 as FYNNEI. CDR3 coding DNA: TGTGCCATACAGGATAACTATGGCTACACCTTC. Its translation: CAIQDNYGYTF. The complete variable domain, with remaining parts taken from reference TRBV2 and TRBJ1-2, reads EPEVTQTPSHQVTQMGQEVILRCVPISNHLYFYWYRQILGQKVEFLVSFYNNEISEKSEIFDDQFSVERPDGSNFTLKIRSTKLEDSAMYFCAIQDNYGYTFGSGTRLTVV.

This chain connects TRBV5-4 to TRBJ2-3; no firm D call. This CDR3 spans 13 amino acids. V was cut by 5 bases and J by 2 bases, with 9 bases left in between. Germline CDR1 reads SGHNT; CDR2 reads YYREEE (reference sequence). The CDR3, as DNA: TGTGCCAGCAGTCGCGAAGACACAGATACGCAGTATTTT. This translates into CASSREDTDTQYF.

Written as DNA, the CDR3 is TGTGCCATTACAGGGGCACATAACACTGAAGCTTTCTTT. As protein: CAITGAHNTEAFF. The chain is built from TRBV6-6 and TRBJ1-1, with 7 bases matching TRBD1. Germline lookup yields CDR1 MNHNY and CDR2 SVGAGI (reference sequence). V gave up 10 bases and J gave up 2 bases; unmatched junction bases: 7. The CDR3 totals 13 residues.

This sequence joins TRBV5-1 and TRBJ1-5, with no clear D. CDR1 and CDR2 from the germline V gene are SGHRS and YFSETQ. Trimming removed 2 bases from V and 4 bases from J, with 10 bases in between. The CDR3 has 14 amino acids. CDR3 region: CASSLGLGNQPQHF. In nucleotides, the CDR3 is TGCGCCAGCAGCTTAGGGTTAGGGAATCAGCCCCAGCATTTT.

This chain joins TRBV11-2 and TRBJ2-5; 7 positions agree with TRBD1. The CDR3 consists of 15 residues. Germline V gene lookup returns CDR1 SGHAT and CDR2 FQNNGV. J lost 1 base, V lost 3 bases, and 5 bases had no gene match. As DNA, the CDR3 is TGTGCCAGCAGCTTGACCGGGACAGTCCAAGAGACCCAGTACTTC. Translating gives CASSLTGTVQETQYF.

This clone was seen a single time. V gene TRBV7-8 combines with J gene TRBJ2-7; 14 bases map to TRBD2. Looked up from germline, CDR1 is SGHVS and CDR2 is FQNEAQ. This CDR3 contains 16 residues. Germline trimming cut 3 bases from V and 0 bases from J; bases unmatched to any gene: 1. The CDR3 is CASSLGTSGSSYEQYF. CDR3 coding DNA: TGTGCCAGCAGCTTGGGGACTAGCGGGAGCTCCTACGAGCAGTACTTC.

This clone was seen more than once but under ten times. The V gene is TRBV18, the J gene TRBJ1-1; tentatively, D is TRBD1 (5 bases). The germline V gene has CDR1 KGHSH and CDR2 LQKENI. CDR3 length equals 14 residues. V lost 2 bases and J 4 bases, leaving 11 bases between the germline ends. CDR3 protein: CASSPSGGLTEAFF. In DNA form, the CDR3 reads TGTGCCAGCTCACCATCGGGGGGTCTCACTGAAGCTTTCTTT.

The chain carries TRBV11-2 and TRBJ2-1; 7 positions agree with TRBD1. The V segment lost 1 base and the J segment 2 bases; nucleotides outside the gene matches: 2. The CDR3 consists of 15 residues. Germline-derived CDR1 and CDR2 are SGHAT and FQNNGV. The CDR3 reads CASSLGQGAYNEQFF. The CDR3 DNA sequence: TGTGCCAGCAGCTTAGGACAGGGAGCCTACAATGAGCAGTTCTTC.

The chain couples TRBV4-1 to TRBJ1-2; TRBD1 matches at 11 bases. V was clipped by 4 bases and J by 8 bases; unmatched bases: 15. The germline gives CDR1 MGHRA, CDR2 YSYEKL. The CDR3 consists of 17 residues. CDR3 nucleotides: TGCGCCAGCAGCCGCTCAAAAGGGACAGGGGGGACCGGGGGCTACACCTTC. The encoded protein is CASSRSKGTGGTGGYTF.

The rearrangement joins TRBV9 to TRBJ2-2, with D unresolved. The CDR3 runs 12 residues. V lost 4 bases and J lost 3, with 4 bases in between. Germline values: CDR1 SGDLS, CDR2 YYNGEE. The CDR3 DNA follows: TGTGCCAGCAGCCCCTACACCGGGGAGCTGTTTTTT. Protein product: CASSPYTGELFF. The variable domain in full, with the rest retrieved from reference TRBV9 and TRBJ2-2, is DSGVTQTPKHLITATGQRVTLRCSPRSGDLSVYWYQQSLDQGLQFLIQYYNGEERAKGNILERFSAQQFPDLHSELNLSSLELGDSALYFCASSPYTGELFFGEGSRLTVL.

This rearrangement joins TRBV30 to TRBJ2-3; D ambiguous. This CDR3 is built from 14 residues. The germline V gene encodes CDR1 GTSNPN and CDR2 SVGIG (reference sequence). The germline V and J ends were trimmed by 0 bases and 1 base, with 8 bases remaining between them. CDR3 DNA: TGTGCCTGGAGTGTGAGGTTGGGCACAGATACGCAGTATTTT. This sequence encodes CAWSVRLGTDTQYF.

The gene calls are TRBV11-2 and TRBJ1-2; 7 bases match TRBD1. Per germline, CDR1 SGHAT and CDR2 FQNNGV. CDR3 length: 13 residues. Losses at the gene ends were 4 bases for V and 4 bases for J; bases not matched to a gene: 3. CDR3 protein: CASSSTGPYGYTF. DNA of the CDR3: TGTGCCAGCAGCTCGACAGGGCCCTATGGCTACACCTTC.

The chain couples TRBV7-3 to TRBJ2-1, with 9 bases that match TRBD1. Germline V CDR1 and CDR2: SGHTA, FQGTGA. There are 15 residues in the CDR3. The trim removed 3 bases at V and 6 bases at J, leaving 6 bases unmatched. CDR3 coding DNA: TGTGCCAGCAGCTTTACAGGGGGCGCGGGCAATGAGCAGTTCTTC. Translation gives CASSFTGGAGNEQFF.

V and J are TRBV7-2 and TRBJ2-5, with 13 nucleotides matching TRBD2. The CDR3 length is 15 residues. Germline lookup yields CDR1 SGHTA and CDR2 FQGNSA. V gave up 5 bases and J gave up 3 bases; unmatched junction bases: 3. As DNA, the CDR3 is TGTGCCAGCAGCCTGGGACTAGCGGGAAAAGAGACCCAGTACTTC. Translating gives CASSLGLAGKETQYF. Using reference TRBV7-2 and TRBJ2-5 for the parts outside the CDR3, the full variable domain is GAGVSQSPSNKVTEKGKDVELRCDPISGHTALYWYRQSLGQGLEFLIYFQGNSAPDKSGLPSDRFSAERTGGSVSTLTIQRTQQEDSAVYLCASSLGLAGKETQYFGPGTRLLVL.

The V gene is TRBV27, the J gene TRBJ1-1; a weak D match, TRBD1 (5 bases). Germline CDR1 is MNHEY and CDR2 is SMNVEV (reference sequence). The CDR3 is made up of 15 amino acids. The germline V and J ends were trimmed by 6 bases and 4 bases, with 18 bases remaining between them. DNA for the CDR3: TGTGCCAGCAGGAGATTAGGGGTAACGACCACTGAAGCTTTCTTT. Amino acids: CASRRLGVTTTEAFF.

This clone was picked up a small number of times. The chain carries TRBV7-8 and TRBJ2-2; D ambiguous. Trimming cost V 7 bases and J 8 bases, with 14 bases left between them. The CDR3 is 13 amino acids. Germline loops: CDR1 SGHVS, CDR2 FQNEAQ. Written as DNA, the CDR3 is TGTGCCAGCACCCCGGTCCTAGAGGGGGAGCTGTTTTTT. Amino acid sequence: CASTPVLEGELFF.

This clone occurred a few times. V gene TRBV7-9 combines with J gene TRBJ1-1; no clear D. Deletions cut 8 bases from V and 5 bases from J, with 9 bases between. The CDR3 is 11 residues long. Germline CDR1 is SEHNR and CDR2 is FQNEAQ (reference sequence). For the CDR3, the DNA is TGTGCCAGCGGACCGGCGACTGAAGCTTTCTTT. It is translated as CASGPATEAFF.

This clone was seen only a few times. The chain recombines TRBV7-9 with TRBJ2-7, with unresolved D. The germline CDR1 and CDR2 sequences are SEHNR and FQNEAQ (reference sequence). This CDR3 has 14 amino acids. Trimming removed 5 bases at V and 0 bases at J, with 11 bases between. The CDR3 sequence: CASSPANPSYEQYF. The CDR3 DNA sequence: TGTGCCAGCAGCCCAGCTAATCCCTCCTACGAGCAGTACTTC.

This clone was seen only once. V and J are TRBV28 and TRBJ2-1, with 7 bases that match TRBD1. The V gene's germline CDR1 is MDHEN and CDR2 SYDVKM. The CDR3 is 12 residues long. V lost 10 bases, J lost 4 bases, and 4 bases stayed unmatched. The CDR3 DNA reads as TGTGCCACCTCGGGACAGTACAATGAGCAGTTCTTC. Its translation: CATSGQYNEQFF.

This clone was observed a few times. The chain is built from TRBV5-8 and TRBJ1-2; D unclear. The CDR3 runs 13 residues. Germline CDR1 reads SGHTS; CDR2 reads YDEGEE. Trimming pared 0 bases from V and 4 bases from J, leaving 7 bases between. CDR3 coding DNA: TGTGCCAGCAGCTTGGAACAGCTCTATGGCTACACCTTC. Amino acid sequence: CASSLEQLYGYTF. The variable domain in full, with the rest retrieved from reference TRBV5-8 and TRBJ1-2, is EAGVTQSPTHLIKTRGQQATLRCSPISGHTSVYWYQQALGLGLQFLLWYDEGEERNRGNFPPRFSGRQFPNYSSELNVNALELEDSALYLCASSLEQLYGYTFGSGTRLTVV.

The chain couples TRBV11-3 to TRBJ2-1; D call uncertain. The germline gives CDR1 SGHNT, CDR2 YENEEA. The CDR3 covers 11 residues. Trimming shortened V by 2 bases and J by 8 bases, and 4 bases separated the two germline ends. The DNA of the CDR3 is TGTGCCAGCAGCTTACGATATGAGCAGTTCTTC. Residues: CASSLRYEQFF.

The chain carries TRBV6-1 and TRBJ2-4, with D possibly being TRBD1 or TRBD2 (5 bases each). The CDR3 sequence is 14 residues long. V lost 3 bases and J 12 bases, leaving 18 bases between the germline ends. Per the germline V gene, CDR1 is MNHNS and CDR2 is SASEGT. The CDR3 sequence is CASSERDQEVTQYF. DNA for the CDR3: TGTGCCAGCAGTGAGAGGGACCAAGAGGTAACTCAGTACTTC.

This clone was detected only a few times. V is TRBV19 and J is TRBJ2-2; a possible D gene is TRBD2 (6 bases). The CDR3 runs 15 residues. Germline values: CDR1 LNHDA, CDR2 SQIVND (reference sequence). V was trimmed by 6 bases and J by 5 bases, leaving 16 bases between them. The CDR3 region is CASSPNRDLTGELFF. The CDR3 nucleotides are TGTGCCAGTAGCCCAAACCGGGACTTGACCGGGGAGCTGTTTTTT.

V gene TRBV7-9 combines with J gene TRBJ2-7; either TRBD1 or TRBD2 may supply D (5 bases each). V was cut by 0 bases and J by 0 bases, with 6 bases left in between. The CDR3 contains 14 residues. Looked up from germline, CDR1 is SEHNR and CDR2 is FQNEAQ (reference sequence). CDR3 sequence: CASSLAGTSYEQYF. DNA for the CDR3: TGTGCCAGCAGCTTAGCAGGGACCTCCTACGAGCAGTACTTC.

This chain connects TRBV6-1 to TRBJ2-5; D is uncertain. The CDR3 extends over 15 amino acids. V was cut by 1 base and J by 4 bases, with 13 bases left in between. Germline-derived CDR1 and CDR2 are MNHNS and SASEGT. CDR3 sequence (DNA): TGTGCCAGCAGTGAAGGTATACAATCCTTAGAGACCCAGTACTTC. The encoded protein is CASSEGIQSLETQYF.

The chain employs TRBV2 and TRBJ2-7; D is unresolved. Germline assignment: CDR1 SNHLY and CDR2 FYNNEI. Trimming left V 2 bases short and J 6 bases short, with 5 bases between. The CDR3 has 11 residues. In DNA, the CDR3 is TGTGCCAGCAGTGAAAGCAGCGAGCAGTACTTC. Encoded protein: CASSESSEQYF.

Only one count was recorded for this clone. The J gene is TRBJ1-2, the V gene TRBV6-1; possible D gene TRBD1, 5 bases. From germline, CDR1 is MNHNS and CDR2 SASEGT. CDR3 length equals 15 residues. Between the trimmed V and J ends, which lost 2 bases and 4 bases, there was a span of 14 bases. Written as DNA, the CDR3 is TGTGCCAGCAGTGAATGGGGGGGATCGGGCTATGGCTACACCTTC. Its protein is CASSEWGGSGYGYTF.